The sample holds many counts of the clone carrying this T cell receptor beta chain. What it recognizes is unknown. With 10-nucleotide random UMIs, 5'RACE was used to make the cDNA. TCRdb re-called the 5' RACE reads with MiXCR, one entry per CDR3 protein. The sample holds roughly 48,000 distinct CDR3 sequences, about 5.8% seen once. Use was made of under 1.2 million CD4+ or CD8+ T cells in sorted libraries. The CDR3 length is 15 residues. Trimming pared 5 bases from V and 3 bases from J, leaving 13 bases between. Germline-derived CDR1 and CDR2 are LNHNV and YYDKDF (reference sequence). This sample is part of a study of neurological immune-mediated disorders. Study outcomes and limitations: Private repertoires in all groups were suggested by the finding that expanded clones across subjects shared no CDR3 amino acid sequences.

This rearrangement joins TRBV15 to TRBJ2-2; either TRBD1 or TRBD2 may fit D (5 bases each). The receptor was derived from a woman aged 18-29 years with multiple sclerosis. Material for sequencing was CD4+ T cells from blood. CDR3 DNA sequence: TGTGCCACCAGCGAACCGGGACGGCACACCGGGGAGCTGTTTTTT. As protein: CATSEPGRHTGELFF. Based on the CDR3 plus reference TRBV15 and TRBJ2-2, the full variable domain is DAMVIQNPRYQVTQFGKPVTLSCSQTLNHNVMYWYQQKSSQAPKLLFHYYDKDFNNEADTPDNFQSRRPNTSFCFLDIRSPGLGDTAMYLCATSEPGRHTGELFFGEGSRLTVL.